These 20 T cell receptor beta chains originate from one sample sequenced in a study of OX40 agonist ivuxolimab in advanced cancers. The table came from immunoSEQ multiplex PCR; TCRdb's copy has only in-frame clones and leaves some out. Found here are 70,000 to 95,000 clones, about 92% of them singletons; the top ten hold roughly 0.5%. The input for sequencing was CD4+ or CD8+ T cells sorted from blood, taken in a trial of the OX40 agonist ivuxolimab. These TCRs come from an adult with an advanced solid tumor such as melanoma, head and neck, liver or kidney cancer.

This sequence joins TRBV14 and TRBJ2-1; a possible D gene is TRBD1 (6 bases). Trimming took 1 base from V and 3 from J, leaving 13 bases between them. This CDR3 has 16 amino acids. CDR1 is SGHDN, CDR2 FVKESK, per germline. Here the CDR3 DNA reads TGTGCCAGCAGCCAAGGGAACAGGGCCAACTACAATGAGCAGTTCTTC. As protein: CASSQGNRANYNEQFF.

This chain connects TRBV2 to TRBJ2-7; 11 bases align to TRBD2. The CDR3 extends over 15 amino acids. CDR1 and CDR2 from the germline V gene are SNHLY and FYNNEI. The V and J ends lost 6 bases and 6 bases, in that order; junction bases with no gene match: 10. Here the CDR3 reads CASRSLAGGGGEQYF. In nucleotides, the CDR3 is TGTGCCAGCAGGTCCCTAGCGGGGGGTGGTGGCGAGCAGTACTTC.

The rearrangement uses TRBV6-4 and TRBJ1-1, with D possibly matching TRBD1 (5 bases). CDR3 length: 13 amino acids. Germline V gene sequence: CDR1 MRHNA, CDR2 SNTAGT. V shed 5 bases and J shed 2 bases, with 9 bases lying between them. In nucleotides, the CDR3 is TGTGCCAGCAGTTTAGGGGAAAACACTGAAGCTTTCTTT. Translating it yields CASSLGENTEAFF.

This chain uses TRBV11-2 with TRBJ2-5, with D maybe TRBD2 (5 bases). The germline V and J ends were trimmed by 3 bases and 7 bases, with 6 bases remaining between them. The germline gives CDR1 SGHAT, CDR2 FQNNGV. The length of the CDR3 is 11 residues. The CDR3: CASSFEGTQYF. Written as DNA, the CDR3 is TGTGCCAGCAGCTTCGAGGGGACCCAGTACTTC.

This clone was found a few times. The rearrangement links TRBV11-2 to TRBJ1-5, with TRBD1 as a possible D gene (6 bases). The V end was cut by 2 bases, the J end by 7 bases, with 9 bases between. This CDR3 spans 13 amino acids. Looked up from germline, CDR1 is SGHAT and CDR2 is FQNNGV. The CDR3 DNA sequence: TGTGCCAGCAGCTTATATCAGGGGCAGCCCCAGCATTTT. This sequence encodes CASSLYQGQPQHF.

The chain recombines TRBV7-3 with TRBJ2-1; unclear D gene. CDR1 is SGHTA and CDR2 is FQGTGA in the germline V gene. The germline V and J ends were trimmed by 2 bases and 0 bases, with 8 bases remaining between them. The CDR3 is made up of 15 amino acids. The CDR3 is CASSLDPSSYNEQFF. DNA for the CDR3: TGTGCCAGCAGCTTAGACCCGAGCTCCTACAATGAGCAGTTCTTC.

The chain has TRBV2 and TRBJ2-7; possibly TRBD1 for D (7 bases). CDR1 and CDR2 (germline): SNHLY, FYNNEI. Trimming pared 2 bases from V and 12 bases from J, leaving 11 bases between. This CDR3 spans 11 amino acids. The CDR3 coding sequence is TGTGCCAGCAGTGAATCGCGGGACAGGTACTTC. Its translation is CASSESRDRYF. The full variable domain, completed using reference TRBV2 and TRBJ2-7, is EPEVTQTPSHQVTQMGQEVILRCVPISNHLYFYWYRQILGQKVEFLVSFYNNEISEKSEIFDDQFSVERPDGSNFTLKIRSTKLEDSAMYFCASSESRDRYFGPGTRLTVT.

This sequence joins TRBV30 and TRBJ1-2; D is ambiguous. This CDR3 is built from 15 residues. CDR1 and CDR2 from the germline V gene are GTSNPN and SVGIG (reference sequence). Trimming took off 0 bases at V and 1 base at J, with 12 bases between the two ends. The CDR3 sequence: CAWSVLAGFNYGYTF. The CDR3 nucleotides are TGTGCCTGGAGTGTACTGGCGGGGTTTAACTATGGCTACACCTTC.

This chain uses TRBV18 with TRBJ1-2, with a tentative D call TRBD1 (6 bases). CDR3 length: 16 amino acids. The germline V gene has CDR1 KGHSH and CDR2 LQKENI. The V and J ends lost 1 base and 6 bases respectively, with 18 bases between them. The CDR3 coding sequence is TGTGCCAGCTCACCACTGGTTTCCGGGGGCGATGATGGCTACACCTTC. Translating gives CASSPLVSGGDDGYTF.

This chain joins TRBV7-9 and TRBJ2-7, with TRBD2 as a possible D gene (5 bases). This CDR3 contains 16 residues. Germline CDR1 reads SEHNR; CDR2 reads FQNEAQ (reference sequence). The V end lost 6 bases, the J end lost 3 bases, and 21 bases lay between the germline ends. CDR3 sequence (DNA): TGTGCCAGCAGTTTTGCCGACCGAGCGGTAAACTACGAGCAGTACTTC. This sequence encodes CASSFADRAVNYEQYF. Full variable domain (rest looked up from reference TRBV7-9 and TRBJ2-7): DTGVSQNPRHKITKRGQNVTFRCDPISEHNRLYWYRQTLGQGPEFLTYFQNEAQLEKSRLLSDRFSAERPKGSFSTLEIQRTEQGDSAMYLCASSFADRAVNYEQYFGPGTRLTVT.

The rearrangement uses TRBV6-5 and TRBJ1-5; 8 bases fit TRBD1. The ends lost 6 bases at V and 7 bases at J; junction bases unmatched: 8. CDR3 length: 14 amino acids. Germline lookup yields CDR1 MNHEY and CDR2 SVGAGI. CDR3 loop: CASRPTGGGQPQHF. In DNA form, the CDR3 reads TGTGCCAGCAGACCTACAGGGGGTGGCCAGCCCCAGCATTTT.

V usage is TRBV30 and J usage is TRBJ2-7; 12 bases fit TRBD2. Losses at the gene ends were 8 bases for V and 5 bases for J; bases not matched to a gene: 19. The CDR3 length is 17 residues. CDR1 GTSNPN and CDR2 SVGIG come from the germline V gene (reference sequence). DNA of the CDR3: TGTGCCCAGGAGTTGGCGGTGACTAGCGGGAGTCCCAACGAGCAGTACTTC. Protein product: CAQELAVTSGSPNEQYF.

This chain's CDR3 is CASSPLGGKLFF. DNA of the CDR3: TGTGCCAGCAGCCCTCTGGGGGGAAAACTGTTTTTT. The chain recombines TRBV9 with TRBJ1-4; tentative D call: TRBD1 (5 bases). The CDR3 runs 12 residues. The germline V gene has CDR1 SGDLS and CDR2 YYNGEE. Trimming stripped 4 bases from V and 10 bases from J, with 11 bases between.

The chain carries TRBV7-3 and TRBJ2-3; D remains unclear. Between the trimmed V and J ends, which lost 1 base and 3 bases, there was a span of 8 bases. This CDR3 is built from 14 residues. Germline CDR1 SGHTA, CDR2 FQGTGA. The CDR3 region is CASSLSGKTDTQYF. In DNA form, the CDR3 reads TGTGCCAGCAGCTTAAGTGGCAAAACAGATACGCAGTATTTT.

This chain connects TRBV27 to TRBJ1-1; no clear D. V was pared by 3 bases and J by 2 bases, with 7 bases between. Germline-derived CDR1 and CDR2 are MNHEY and SMNVEV (reference sequence). The CDR3 is 13 amino acids. The CDR3 region is CASSFNGNTEAFF. As DNA, the CDR3 is TGTGCCAGCAGTTTTAACGGAAACACTGAAGCTTTCTTT.

The V call is TRBV5-6, the J call TRBJ1-1, with D hard to call. V gave up 2 bases and J gave up 3 bases, with 14 bases separating them. CDR1 is SGHDT, CDR2 YYEEEE, per germline. This CDR3 has 15 amino acids. CDR3 in DNA: TGTGCCAGCAGCTTCCGGGCTCCGAGTCACACTGAAGCTTTCTTT. This sequence encodes CASSFRAPSHTEAFF.

This chain connects TRBV4-1 to TRBJ2-6, with 9 bases identical to TRBD2. The CDR3 consists of 20 residues. V gave up 1 base and J gave up 3 bases; unmatched junction bases: 13. Looked up from germline, CDR1 is MGHRA and CDR2 is YSYEKL. CDR3: CASSQVMAGGPSLGANVLTF. CDR3 sequence (DNA): TGCGCCAGCAGCCAAGTAATGGCGGGGGGGCCTTCTCTTGGGGCCAACGTCCTGACTTTC.

The genes are TRBV7-9 and TRBJ2-5; 7 bases align to TRBD1. CDR3 length: 15 amino acids. The V gene's germline CDR1 is SEHNR and CDR2 FQNEAQ (reference sequence). J was trimmed by 2 bases and V by 4 bases; bases with no gene match: 7. In nucleotides, the CDR3 is TGTGCCAGCAGCTCGGGACAGACATTACAAGAGACCCAGTACTTC. Encoded protein: CASSSGQTLQETQYF.

This chain uses TRBV10-3 with TRBJ2-7, with D perhaps matching TRBD1 (6 bases). Trimming removed 7 bases from V and 1 base from J, with 17 bases in between. The CDR3 runs 15 residues. Per germline, CDR1 ENHRY and CDR2 SYGVKD. The CDR3 protein is CAIKGAGGRSYEQYF. As DNA, the CDR3 is TGTGCCATCAAGGGCGCTGGGGGCCGGTCCTACGAGCAGTACTTC.

V usage is TRBV19 and J usage is TRBJ1-2; TRBD1 agrees at 7 bases. With 4 bases clipped from V and 1 base from J, the junction kept 12 bases outside the gene matches. The germline gives CDR1 LNHDA, CDR2 SQIVND (reference sequence). This CDR3 contains 17 residues. The CDR3 region is CASSNDRIRGVNYGYTF. The CDR3 bases are TGTGCCAGTAGTAACGACCGAATCAGGGGGGTTAACTATGGCTACACCTTC.